What follows are 31 T cell receptor beta chains derived from one specimen sequenced in a study of T-cell memory formation after mild COVID-19. One entry per CDR3 protein results from TCRdb running MiXCR on the 5' RACE reads. Of roughly 400,000 distinct CDR3 sequences in the sample, about 24% were seen once. Sequencing was carried out using PBMCs or a T cell subset sorted from them (not recorded which). The receptors stem from an adult woman who had mild COVID-19 (a few samples of this study predate the infection). Cell type and time point are not known.

This chain joins TRBV27 and TRBJ1-1, with 7 bases that match TRBD1. Trimming removed 6 bases from V and 4 bases from J; junction bases left unmatched: 11. Germline loops: CDR1 MNHEY, CDR2 SMNVEV (reference sequence). This CDR3 has 15 amino acids. CDR3 in amino acids: CASRFSTGLITEAFF. The DNA for the CDR3 is TGTGCCAGCAGGTTTTCGACAGGGTTGATCACTGAAGCTTTCTTT.

The chain links TRBV20-1 to TRBJ2-7, with D perhaps matching TRBD1 (5 bases). Trimming left V 0 bases short and J 5 bases short, with 14 bases between. This CDR3 spans 14 amino acids. CDR1 is DFQATT, CDR2 SNEGSKA, per germline (reference sequence). CDR3 bases: TGCAGTGCTAGAGATCTCGGCAGGGTGGACGAGCAGTACTTC. Protein product: CSARDLGRVDEQYF.

This clonotype has only a few counts. The chain recombines TRBV14 with TRBJ1-2; TRBD1 matches at 8 bases. V shed 0 bases and J 6 bases; nucleotides not matched to a gene: 6. The CDR3 has 15 amino acids. CDR1 SGHDN and CDR2 FVKESK come from the germline V gene. CDR3 nucleotide sequence: TGTGCCAGCAGCCAAGATCAAAGGACAGGGCATGGCTACACCTTC. This sequence encodes CASSQDQRTGHGYTF. Using reference TRBV14 and TRBJ1-2 for the parts outside the CDR3, the full variable domain is EAGVTQFPSHSVIEKGQTVTLRCDPISGHDNLYWYRRVMGKEIKFLLHFVKESKQDESGMPNNRFLAERTGGTYSTLKVQPAELEDSGVYFCASSQDQRTGHGYTFGSGTRLTVV.

This clonotype was picked up a small number of times. The chain uses TRBV6-5 and TRBJ1-1, with D unclear. CDR1 and CDR2 (germline): MNHEY, SVGAGI. This CDR3 region has 14 residues. V was shortened by 5 bases and J by 1 base, with 11 bases between the two germline ends. The CDR3 bases are TGTGCCAGCAGTCCCGTTAGGAAGAACACTGAAGCTTTCTTT. This encodes CASSPVRKNTEAFF.

V is TRBV14 and J is TRBJ2-3; D not resolved. This CDR3 spans 14 amino acids. With 5 bases removed from V and 2 bases from J, the gap between germline ends came to 11 bases. Germline lookup yields CDR1 SGHDN and CDR2 FVKESK. The DNA of the CDR3 is TGTGCCAGCAGCACGGATGGAAACACAGATACGCAGTATTTT. Translation: CASSTDGNTDTQYF.

The V call is TRBV29-1, the J call TRBJ1-2; D possibly corresponds to TRBD1 (5 bases). This CDR3 comprises 11 residues. Germline CDR1 is SQVTM and CDR2 is ANQGSEA. V lost 8 bases to trimming and J lost 7 bases, with 14 bases between them. The chain's CDR3 is CSSQGSGGYTF. The CDR3 DNA reads TGCAGCTCCCAGGGTTCCGGTGGCTACACCTTC.

The table lists this clonotype with a few counts. The chain combines TRBV24-1 with TRBJ2-3; D is unclear. The germline V gene has CDR1 KGHDR and CDR2 SFDVKD. The CDR3 is made up of 16 amino acids. The germline V and J ends were trimmed by 0 bases and 0 bases, with 9 bases remaining between them. CDR3 region: CATSDLHGSSTDTQYF. CDR3 nucleotide sequence: TGTGCCACCAGTGATTTGCACGGCTCTAGCACAGATACGCAGTATTTT.

The gene calls are TRBV5-1 and TRBJ1-2; 9 bases align to TRBD1. Trimming cost V 0 bases and J 7 bases; bases outside gene matches: 4. The CDR3 has 14 amino acids. In germline, CDR1 is SGHRS, CDR2 YFSETQ. The CDR3 DNA sequence: TGCGCCAGCAGCTTGGAAACAGGGGGCGGTGGCTACACCTTC. Protein: CASSLETGGGGYTF. Together with reference TRBV5-1 and TRBJ1-2, the CDR3 gives the full variable domain: KAGVTQTPRYLIKTRGQQVTLSCSPISGHRSVSWYQQTPGQGLQFLFEYFSETQRNKGNFPGRFSGRQFSNSRSEMNVSTLELGDSALYLCASSLETGGGGYTFGSGTRLTVV.

The chain links TRBV11-2 to TRBJ2-1; D unclear. The CDR3 has 16 amino acids. The germline V gene encodes CDR1 SGHAT and CDR2 FQNNGV. Between the trimmed V and J ends, which lost 0 bases and 0 bases, there was a span of 9 bases. CDR3 protein: CASSLEISSSYNEQFF. The CDR3 coding sequence is TGTGCCAGCAGCTTAGAGATATCTAGCTCCTACAATGAGCAGTTCTTC.

In its sample, this clonotype was seen a few times. This sequence joins TRBV7-6 and TRBJ2-7; D might be TRBD1 or TRBD2, each matching 6 bases. With 4 bases removed from V and 1 base from J, the gap between germline ends came to 20 bases. The length of the CDR3 is 17 residues. The germline V gene has CDR1 SGHVS and CDR2 FNYEAQ. CDR3: CASSSLGGRTISYEQYF. CDR3 DNA: TGTGCCAGCAGCTCCCTAGGGGGGAGGACGATTTCCTACGAGCAGTACTTC. The entire variable domain, with the rest obtained from reference TRBV7-6 and TRBJ2-7, is as follows: GAGVSQSPRYKVTKRGQDVALRCDPISGHVSLYWYRQALGQGPEFLTYFNYEAQQDKSGLPNDRFSAERPEGSISTLTIQRTEQRDSAMYRCASSSLGGRTISYEQYFGPGTRLTVT.

This clonotype was recorded only once. The rearrangement uses TRBV7-9 and TRBJ1-1; D uncertain. Trimming pared 4 bases from V and 2 bases from J, leaving 20 bases between. Per germline, CDR1 SEHNR and CDR2 FQNEAQ (reference sequence). The CDR3 totals 17 residues. DNA for the CDR3: TGTGCCAGCAGCTCTGGTATCGTTACACCCTTCAACACTGAAGCTTTCTTT. It codes for CASSSGIVTPFNTEAFF. Based on the CDR3 plus reference TRBV7-9 and TRBJ1-1, the full variable domain is DTGVSQNPRHKITKRGQNVTFRCDPISEHNRLYWYRQTLGQGPEFLTYFQNEAQLEKSRLLSDRFSAERPKGSFSTLEIQRTEQGDSAMYLCASSSGIVTPFNTEAFFGQGTRLTVV.

The chain combines TRBV11-2 with TRBJ2-1; 14 bases match TRBD2. V lost 6 bases, J lost 4 bases, and 8 bases stayed unmatched. This CDR3 contains 17 residues. Germline V CDR1 and CDR2: SGHAT, FQNNGV. The CDR3 spells CASRLGLAGAYYNEQFF. The DNA of the CDR3 is TGTGCCAGCAGACTGGGACTAGCGGGGGCCTATTACAATGAGCAGTTCTTC.

V is TRBV4-2 and J is TRBJ2-3; 12 bases are shared with TRBD2. Germline loops: CDR1 LGHNA, CDR2 YNFKEQ. The J segment lost 4 bases and the V segment lost 4 bases, leaving 6 bases of the junction unmatched. The CDR3 loop spans 16 amino acids. The CDR3 DNA follows: TGTGCCAGCAGCCCCGACTCTAGCGGGGGGGCAGATACGCAGTATTTT. Amino acids: CASSPDSSGGADTQYF.

The genes are TRBV7-2 and TRBJ2-5, with TRBD2 matching 16 bases. J lost 5 bases, V lost 5 bases, and 5 bases had no gene match. CDR3 length: 16 residues. The V gene's germline CDR1 is SGHTA and CDR2 FQGNSA. CDR3 amino acids: CASSAGLAGGQETQYF. CDR3 nucleotide sequence: TGTGCCAGCAGCGCGGGACTAGCGGGGGGGCAGGAGACCCAGTACTTC.

The genes are TRBV7-6 and TRBJ2-2, with TRBD2 matching over 7 bases. The J segment lost 0 bases and the V segment lost 9 bases, leaving 10 bases of the junction unmatched. Germline V CDR1 and CDR2: SGHVS, FNYEAQ. The CDR3 has 16 residues. CDR3 bases: TGTGCCAGTAAGCTAGCCAGCGGGACGAACACCGGGGAGCTGTTTTTT. Protein sequence: CASKLASGTNTGELFF. Filled out from reference TRBV7-6 and TRBJ2-2, the complete variable domain reads GAGVSQSPRYKVTKRGQDVALRCDPISGHVSLYWYRQALGQGPEFLTYFNYEAQQDKSGLPNDRFSAERPEGSISTLTIQRTEQRDSAMYRCASKLASGTNTGELFFGEGSRLTVL.

V is TRBV7-2 and J is TRBJ2-1, with 7 nucleotides matching TRBD2. Unmatched junction bases numbered 7, after V lost 4 bases and J lost 4 bases. This CDR3 has 15 residues. Germline CDR1 is SGHTA and CDR2 is FQGNSA. CDR3 nucleotides: TGTGCCAGCAGCTCCGCCAGCGGGGCATACAATGAGCAGTTCTTC. Its protein product is CASSSASGAYNEQFF. Variable domain in full (rest from reference TRBV7-2 and TRBJ2-1): GAGVSQSPSNKVTEKGKDVELRCDPISGHTALYWYRQSLGQGLEFLIYFQGNSAPDKSGLPSDRFSAERTGGSVSTLTIQRTQQEDSAVYLCASSSASGAYNEQFFGPGTRLTVL.

V and J are TRBV20-1 and TRBJ2-3; D remains ambiguous. This CDR3 has 13 amino acids. The germline gives CDR1 DFQATT, CDR2 SNEGSKA (reference sequence). Trimming took off 6 bases at V and 4 bases at J, with 14 bases between the two ends. This chain's CDR3 is CSAIPLGADTQYF. The CDR3 DNA sequence: TGCAGTGCGATCCCCCTGGGCGCAGATACGCAGTATTTT.

This clonotype was seen more than once but under ten times. The rearrangement uses TRBV5-1 and TRBJ1-1; D not certain. The germline V gene encodes CDR1 SGHRS and CDR2 YFSETQ. V shed 0 bases and J shed 0 bases, with 9 bases lying between them. The CDR3 sequence is 15 residues long. CDR3 sequence reads: CASSLGATVNTEAFF. The CDR3 region has the DNA TGCGCCAGCAGCTTGGGGGCAACCGTGAACACTGAAGCTTTCTTT.

This clonotype was counted a few times. This sequence joins TRBV6-2 or TRBV6-3 and TRBJ2-5; no firm D call. Germline CDR1 is MNHEY and CDR2 is SVGEGT. Trimming pared 6 bases from V and 4 bases from J, leaving 12 bases between. This CDR3 comprises 13 residues. The CDR3 nucleotides are TGTGCCAGCAGGGAAGGACGAGGAGAGACCCAGTACTTC. Translated: CASREGRGETQYF.

J is TRBJ1-1 and V is TRBV12-3 or TRBV12-4; TRBD1 matches 9 bases. There are 13 residues in the CDR3. The junction had 8 bases not matched to a gene; V was cut back by 4 bases and J by 11 bases. DNA of the CDR3: TGTGCCAGCAGTTCCACGACCGGGACAGGGGCTTTCTTT. This gives the protein CASSSTTGTGAFF.

In its sample, this clonotype was seen many times. The rearrangement uses TRBV9 and TRBJ1-5; tentative D call: TRBD1 (6 bases). V shed 0 bases and J shed 6 bases, with 10 bases lying between them. CDR3 length: 14 residues. CDR1 is SGDLS, CDR2 YYNGEE, per germline. This chain's CDR3 is CASSVGPGAQPQHF. In nucleotides, the CDR3 is TGTGCCAGCAGCGTAGGGCCAGGGGCTCAGCCCCAGCATTTT.

A few counts support this clonotype. The CDR3 region has the DNA TGTGCCAGCAGCACCGGCCTCGAGCAGTACTTC. Translating gives CASSTGLEQYF. This chain links TRBV7-2 with TRBJ2-7; D is undetermined. Germline V lookup: CDR1 SGHTA, CDR2 FQGNSA. The length of the CDR3 is 11 residues. Deletions cut 5 bases from V and 6 bases from J, with 8 bases between.

This clonotype was counted only a few times. The gene calls are TRBV9 and TRBJ2-1; TRBD2 matches at 15 bases. CDR3 size: 16 residues. Germline CDR1 reads SGDLS; CDR2 reads YYNGEE. V lost 7 bases and J lost 7; bases outside the gene matches: 9. CDR3 loop: CASARGLAGGGNEQFF. CDR3 DNA sequence: TGTGCCAGCGCGAGGGGACTAGCGGGAGGAGGGAATGAGCAGTTCTTC.

The chain uses TRBV7-8 and TRBJ1-5, with 8 bases that match TRBD1. Germline assignment: CDR1 SGHVS and CDR2 FQNEAQ. V lost 5 bases to trimming and J lost 5 bases; unmatched junction nucleotides: 8. The CDR3 extends over 15 amino acids. CDR3 loop: CASSPRQGIYQPQHF. CDR3 DNA sequence: TGTGCCAGCAGCCCCAGACAGGGGATTTATCAGCCCCAGCATTTT. Complete variable domain (other parts from reference TRBV7-8 and TRBJ1-5): GAGVSQSPRYKVAKRGQDVALRCDPISGHVSLFWYQQALGQGPEFLTYFQNEAQLDKSGLPSDRFFAERPEGSVSTLKIQRTQQEDSAVYLCASSPRQGIYQPQHFGDGTRLSIL.

This chain connects TRBV29-1 to TRBJ2-1, with TRBD2 matching over 7 bases. The CDR3 sequence is 15 residues long. Germline V gives CDR1 SQVTM, CDR2 ANQGSEA. V trimming: 7 bases; J trimming: 8 bases; junction bases outside the gene matches: 17. DNA for the CDR3: TGCAGCGCTGGAGAGCGGGGTCCCACTTGGGATGAGCAGTTCTTC. Translated, it gives CSAGERGPTWDEQFF.

The chain links TRBV20-1 to TRBJ1-1; D not certain. V was shortened by 8 bases and J by 5 bases, with 21 bases between the two germline ends. This CDR3 is built from 14 residues. From germline, CDR1 is DFQATT and CDR2 SNEGSKA (reference sequence). Written as DNA, the CDR3 is TGCAGTTCAAGACCCTCGGGAGGGAGGACTGAAGCTTTCTTT. Translated: CSSRPSGGRTEAFF.

The table lists this clonotype with a few counts. The V and J genes are TRBV12-3 or TRBV12-4 and TRBJ2-6; D is uncertain. The CDR3 runs 13 residues. Trimming stripped 6 bases from V and 0 bases from J, with 3 bases between. CDR3 nucleotide sequence: TGTGCCAGCAGGGTCTCTGGGGCCAACGTCCTGACTTTC. Residues: CASRVSGANVLTF.

The chain carries TRBV7-9 and TRBJ2-5; D unresolved. CDR3 length equals 14 residues. Trimming took 3 bases from V and 2 from J, leaving 10 bases between them. Germline V gene lookup returns CDR1 SEHNR and CDR2 FQNEAQ (reference sequence). The CDR3 DNA is TGTGCCAGCAGCTTTTCCAGCCAACAAGAGACCCAGTACTTC. Its translation: CASSFSSQQETQYF.

In this sample, this clonotype turned up a few times. V gene TRBV12-3 or TRBV12-4 combines with J gene TRBJ1-1; D ambiguous. CDR3 length: 13 amino acids. The germline V and J ends were trimmed by 6 bases and 6 bases, with 14 bases remaining between them. CDR3 nucleotides: TGTGCCAGCAGCTATACGACGGGCCCTGAAGCTTTCTTT. It specifies CASSYTTGPEAFF.

This clonotype appeared a single time. V is TRBV6-5 and J is TRBJ1-1; D remains ambiguous. V gave up 0 bases and J gave up 3 bases, with 17 bases separating them. CDR3 length equals 17 residues. CDR1 is MNHEY, CDR2 SVGAGI, per germline. The CDR3 DNA follows: TGTGCCAGCAGTTACTCGTTAATGCTAGGTGCCGACACTGAAGCTTTCTTT. It encodes CASSYSLMLGADTEAFF.

This chain links TRBV12-3 or TRBV12-4 with TRBJ2-2; D might be TRBD2 (6 bases). The CDR3 extends over 15 amino acids. V gave up 6 bases and J gave up 7 bases, with 18 bases separating them. The CDR3, as DNA: TGTGCCAGCAGCCCGGGACTTCCCCGAATCGGGGAGCTGTTTTTT. Residues: CASSPGLPRIGELFF.